This record covers a single TCR beta chain. The data were taken from a study of shared clonotypes between healthy human individuals. Here immunoSEQ multiplex PCR was the method, and the copy in TCRdb shows in-frame clones only, minus some. The data hold about 2.4 million clones, with 80% to 95% observed a single time. The CDR3 extends over 17 amino acids. Germline trimming cut 3 bases from V and 8 bases from J; bases unmatched to any gene: 16. Germline V gene lookup returns CDR1 LGHNT and CDR2 FRNRAP. This TCR derives from a young man in good health. Some clones in this sample may be carry-over from other donors' samples. Specimen: naive CD4+ T cells from PBMCs. Indicated subset: CD45RA+ positively selected. The chain uses TRBV12-5 and TRBJ1-2, with TRBD1 identical over 9 bases. This CDR3 is CASGFGGFGTGFAGYTF. CDR3 in DNA: TGTGCTAGTGGTTTTGGTGGATTCGGGACAGGGTTTGCCGGCTACACCTTC.